These 4 T cell receptor beta chains share one sample of origin, sequenced in a study of blood T cell repertoires in COVID-19. Assay used: immunoSEQ multiplex PCR; TCRdb lists only in-frame clones, some missing. The sample contains about 55,000 clones, roughly 80% of which appear only once. Source material: peripheral blood. All receptors come from a human donor in a cohort sampled during active or convalescent COVID-19.

The rearrangement links TRBV7-3 to TRBJ2-2; tentatively, D is TRBD2 (6 bases). In germline, CDR1 is SGHTA, CDR2 FQGTGA. The V end lost 3 bases, the J end lost 0 bases, and 8 bases lay between the germline ends. This CDR3 has 15 residues. This CDR3 is CASSFGGANTGELFF. CDR3 DNA: TGTGCCAGCAGCTTTGGAGGGGCGAACACCGGGGAGCTGTTTTTT.

The rearrangement links TRBV9 to TRBJ2-3; D ambiguous. Germline CDR1 is SGDLS and CDR2 is YYNGEE. V was trimmed by 0 bases and J by 2 bases, leaving 10 bases between them. The CDR3 totals 15 residues. The CDR3 is CASSVAGPTTDTQYF. The DNA of the CDR3 is TGTGCCAGCAGCGTAGCTGGCCCCACCACAGATACGCAGTATTTT. Combining the CDR3 with reference TRBV9 and TRBJ2-3 gives the whole variable domain DSGVTQTPKHLITATGQRVTLRCSPRSGDLSVYWYQQSLDQGLQFLIQYYNGEERAKGNILERFSAQQFPDLHSELNLSSLELGDSALYFCASSVAGPTTDTQYFGPGTRLTVL.

The V call is TRBV27, the J call TRBJ1-2; D gene uncertain. Germline V lookup: CDR1 MNHEY, CDR2 SMNVEV (reference sequence). V was cut by 0 bases and J by 0 bases, with 8 bases left in between. The CDR3 covers 15 residues. CDR3 bases: TGTGCCAGCAGTTTATCGGGCAGTCCTAACTATGGCTACACCTTC. It yields the protein CASSLSGSPNYGYTF.

The V gene is TRBV30, the J gene TRBJ2-5, with a tentative D call TRBD2 (6 bases). Germline V CDR1 and CDR2: GTSNPN, SVGIG (reference sequence). The V and J ends lost 0 bases and 5 bases respectively, with 16 bases between them. The CDR3 runs 15 residues. The CDR3 DNA follows: TGTGCCTGGAGTGTAAAGGGGTTAAGCGGGGAGACCCAGTACTTC. The encoded protein is CAWSVKGLSGETQYF.